The clone carrying this T cell receptor (beta chain) was recorded a few times. Its antigen is unidentified. The sample belongs to a study of blood T cells in healthy people across ages. For the second PCR, which ran for 7 to 11 cycles, a sample-barcoded 5' primer and a J-beta primer mix were used. TCRdb re-derived calls from the 5' RACE reads in MiXCR, one entry per CDR3 protein. The data show 1,300,000 or so distinct CDR3 sequences, with around 55% seen just once and 5% to 7% held by the top ten. Findings and limits, study-wide: Among long-lived donors, naive CD4+ cells were more numerous and diversity higher than in aged donors.

CDR1 and CDR2 from the germline V gene are SGHAT and FQNNGV. V gave up 4 bases and J gave up 0 bases; unmatched junction bases: 9. CDR3 length equals 18 residues. This sequence originates from a man aged 18-30 years in good health. V and J are TRBV11-2 and TRBJ1-4, with TRBD1 matching over 9 bases. The sequenced sample consisted of blood. The CDR3 loop is CASSSTFGQGTTNEKLFF. Here the CDR3 DNA reads TGTGCCAGCAGCTCTACCTTCGGACAGGGGACAACTAATGAAAAACTGTTTTTT.